The 21 T cell receptor beta chains listed next were all sequenced from one sample in a study of T cells in Graves' hyperthyroidism and ophthalmopathy. RNA transcripts gave rise to amplified TCR beta CDR3 regions. The HTBI primer set served for first-round RT-PCR of the TCR CDR3. TCRdb called the multiplex PCR reads again in MiXCR, with one record for every CDR3 protein. This sample carries around 380,000 distinct CDR3 sequences, 13% of them seen once, and the ten largest clones take 20%. Sequenced material: blood. These receptor sequences come from a man aged 30 to 45 with Graves' hyperthyroidism that later progressed to Graves' ophthalmopathy.

This clonotype was recorded at least ten times. This chain links TRBV10-2 with TRBJ1-5; no clear D. Trimming left V 3 bases short and J 6 bases short, with 12 bases between. The germline V gene has CDR1 WSHSY and CDR2 SAAADI. The CDR3 runs to 14 residues. The CDR3 loop reads CASSEAFEGQPQHF. The CDR3 DNA sequence: TGCGCCAGCAGTGAAGCCTTCGAGGGTCAGCCCCAGCATTTT.

The genes are TRBV20-1 and TRBJ2-7; possibly TRBD1 for D (5 bases). Per the germline V gene, CDR1 is DFQATT and CDR2 is SNEGSKA (reference sequence). The length of the CDR3 is 13 residues. The V end lost 5 bases, the J end lost 3 bases, and 14 bases lay between the germline ends. DNA of the CDR3: TGCAGTGCTCCGACAGAATTCAGCTACGAGCAGTACTTC. Translated: CSAPTEFSYEQYF.

This clonotype was counted a few times. This chain uses TRBV6-5 with TRBJ2-3, with 7 bases matching TRBD2. V trimming: 0 bases; J trimming: 3 bases; junction bases outside the gene matches: 6. There are 16 residues in the CDR3. Germline V gene lookup returns CDR1 MNHEY and CDR2 SVGAGI. CDR3 DNA sequence: TGTGCCAGCAGTTACTCCGGGACTATTGGGACAGATACGCAGTATTTT. Translation gives CASSYSGTIGTDTQYF.

This clonotype has only a few counts. The gene calls are TRBV20-1 and TRBJ2-7; the D is unclear. The CDR3 has 11 amino acids. V lost 3 bases and J 3 bases, leaving 6 bases between the germline ends. Germline CDR1 and CDR2: DFQATT and SNEGSKA (reference sequence). The CDR3, as DNA: TGCAGTGCTAGTATAGACTACGAGCAGTACTTC. It encodes CSASIDYEQYF.

The table lists this clonotype with many counts. The V gene is TRBV7-9, the J gene TRBJ2-7; either TRBD1 or TRBD2 may fit D (7 bases each). With 1 base removed from V and 3 bases from J, the gap between germline ends came to 16 bases. The CDR3 extends over 16 amino acids. In germline, CDR1 is SEHNR, CDR2 FQNEAQ (reference sequence). CDR3 in amino acids: CASSLVKGGGGYEQYF. The CDR3 region has the DNA TGTGCCAGCAGCTTAGTTAAGGGAGGGGGCGGCTACGAGCAGTACTTC.

This clonotype was seen at least ten times. The rearrangement uses TRBV6-1 and TRBJ1-5; D is ambiguous. V shed 2 bases and J shed 0 bases, with 5 bases lying between them. The germline V gene has CDR1 MNHNS and CDR2 SASEGT. CDR3 length: 14 amino acids. The CDR3 coding sequence is TGTGCCAGCAGTGAATATAATAGCAATCAGCCCCAGCATTTT. Protein product: CASSEYNSNQPQHF.

This clonotype occurred many times. The chain combines TRBV20-1 with TRBJ2-1; D is possibly TRBD2 (6 bases). The germline gives CDR1 DFQATT, CDR2 SNEGSKA (reference sequence). The CDR3 length is 17 residues. The germline V and J ends were trimmed by 3 bases and 0 bases, with 18 bases remaining between them. The CDR3 is CSASGTLIPSSYNEQFF. The CDR3 nucleotides read TGCAGTGCTAGCGGGACTCTTATTCCGAGCTCCTACAATGAGCAGTTCTTC.

A word on this clonotype: With a much larger clone just one base away, this may be a read error. This chain connects TRBV2 to TRBJ1-5, with TRBD1 identical over 8 bases. CDR3 length: 14 amino acids. V shed 4 bases and J 7 bases; nucleotides not matched to a gene: 6. Per germline, CDR1 SNHLY and CDR2 FYNNEI. The CDR3: CASSGGQGPQPQHF. DNA for the CDR3: TGTGCCAGCAGTGGCGGACAGGGACCGCAGCCCCAGCATTTT.

The V call is TRBV6-1, the J call TRBJ2-7; no clear D. Germline CDR1 MNHNS, CDR2 SASEGT. This CDR3 region has 14 residues. V was pared by 1 base and J by 1 base, with 8 bases between. The CDR3, as DNA: TGTGCCAGCAGTGAAGTTAGCAGGTCCTACGAGCAGTACTTC. It codes for CASSEVSRSYEQYF.

This clonotype was seen a few times. The rearrangement links TRBV5-1 to TRBJ1-2, with 9 bases that match TRBD1. CDR3 size: 13 residues. Per the germline V gene, CDR1 is SGHRS and CDR2 is YFSETQ. The V and J ends lost 4 bases and 7 bases, in that order; junction bases with no gene match: 5. The CDR3 DNA reads as TGCGCCAGCAGCCCCACAGGGGGCCCTGGCTACACCTTC. Protein product: CASSPTGGPGYTF.

The sample holds a few counts of this clonotype. Here the CDR3 DNA reads TGTGCCAGCAGCTTGTACCCACAGGGGAACACCGGGGAGCTGTTTTTT. Amino acids: CASSLYPQGNTGELFF. The V gene is TRBV5-5, the J gene TRBJ2-2; maybe TRBD1 (6 bases). The germline V gene encodes CDR1 SGHKS and CDR2 YYEKEE (reference sequence). V lost 1 base, J lost 1 base, and 11 bases lay in between. The CDR3 loop spans 16 amino acids.

This chain connects TRBV12-3 or TRBV12-4 to TRBJ2-1; 9 positions agree with TRBD1. V lost 10 bases to trimming and J lost 7 bases; unmatched junction nucleotides: 11. This CDR3 spans 14 amino acids. CDR3 in DNA: TGTGCCAACGAGGGACAGGGATGGGTGAATGAGCAGTTCTTC. Translation gives CANEGQGWVNEQFF.

V is TRBV25-1 and J is TRBJ2-7; 7 bases agree with TRBD2. The germline gives CDR1 MGHDK, CDR2 SYGVNS. J gave up 2 bases and V 6 bases, and 10 bases lay outside the gene matches. This CDR3 is built from 15 residues. The CDR3 sequence is CASRPPTAGTYEQYF. CDR3 nucleotides: TGTGCCAGCAGGCCCCCCACAGCGGGAACCTACGAGCAGTACTTC.

This clonotype was seen only a few times. The chain couples TRBV18 to TRBJ2-1, with D possibly TRBD2 on 7 matching bases. Germline lookup yields CDR1 KGHSH and CDR2 LQKENI. This CDR3 has 16 residues. Trimming pared 6 bases from V and 2 bases from J, leaving 17 bases between. CDR3 in amino acids: CASSPTLGGAYNEQFF. Written as DNA, the CDR3 is TGTGCCAGCTCCCCCACCTTAGGGGGGGCCTACAATGAGCAGTTCTTC.

The chain has TRBV11-2 and TRBJ2-5, with 8 bases aligning to TRBD2. Germline V lookup: CDR1 SGHAT, CDR2 FQNNGV. V was clipped by 0 bases and J by 4 bases; unmatched bases: 7. This CDR3 comprises 16 residues. The CDR3 DNA reads TGTGCCAGCAGCTTAGATGGTAGCGGGGCAGGAGAGACCCAGTACTTC. Its protein is CASSLDGSGAGETQYF.

The rearrangement joins TRBV29-1 to TRBJ2-7; D remains unclear. V dropped 7 bases and J dropped 3 bases, with 16 bases sitting between them. The length of the CDR3 is 13 residues. Per germline, CDR1 SQVTM and CDR2 ANQGSEA. The DNA for the CDR3 is TGCAGCGCCCGCGAGGAGCAGGACTACGAGCAGTACTTC. This encodes CSAREEQDYEQYF.

This clonotype was found many times. The chain employs TRBV13 and TRBJ2-1; 10 nucleotides agree with TRBD1. The trim removed 4 bases at V and 8 bases at J, leaving 8 bases unmatched. The CDR3 consists of 15 residues. Germline CDR1 reads PRHDT; CDR2 reads FYEKMQ (reference sequence). CDR3 sequence (DNA): TGTGCCAGCAGCTCCCGGGACAGGGGTCCACATGAGCAGTTCTTC. Translating it yields CASSSRDRGPHEQFF.

This clonotype was found many times. Germline and junction disagree at one end, which may indicate a read error. This chain connects TRBV20-1 to TRBJ2-7; D call uncertain. Germline V CDR1 and CDR2: DFQATT, SNEGSKA (reference sequence). The CDR3 spans 15 residues. The DNA of the CDR3 is TGCAGTGCCAGAGTGGTGGGCTTTAGCTCCTACGAGCAGTACTTC. It translates to CSARVVGFSSYEQYF.

This clonotype was seen repeatedly, ten times or more. CDR3 bases: TGTGCCAGCAGCTCATTAAAGACCGAAAGGGGGCACAGCTCGTTAGCTTTCTTT. It codes for CASSSLKTERGHSSLAFF. The rearrangement links TRBV11-2 to TRBJ1-1; 7 bases align to TRBD1. CDR3 length: 18 residues. Per germline, CDR1 SGHAT and CDR2 FQNNGV. After removal of 4 bases from V and 10 bases from J, the junction contained 24 bases not matched to a gene. Full variable domain (missing parts from reference TRBV11-2 and TRBJ1-1): EAGVAQSPRYKIIEKRQSVAFWCNPISGHATLYWYQQILGQGPKLLIQFQNNGVVDDSQLPKDRFSAERLKGVDSTLKIQPAKLEDSAVYLCASSSLKTERGHSSLAFFGQGTRLTVV.

This clonotype appeared many times. The V gene is TRBV6-1, the J gene TRBJ2-7, with 14 bases identical to TRBD2. Germline CDR1 reads MNHNS; CDR2 reads SASEGT. There are 17 residues in the CDR3. The J segment lost 1 base and the V segment lost 2 bases, leaving 4 bases of the junction unmatched. The CDR3 reads CASSEWTSGGLSYEQYF. In nucleotides, the CDR3 is TGTGCCAGCAGTGAATGGACTAGCGGGGGGCTTTCCTACGAGCAGTACTTC.

The genes are TRBV5-6 and TRBJ2-2; 8 positions agree with TRBD2. The CDR3 is made up of 16 amino acids. J was trimmed by 1 base and V by 0 bases; bases with no gene match: 2. Looked up from germline, CDR1 is SGHDT and CDR2 is YYEEEE. CDR3: CASSLVLAGNTGELFF. CDR3 DNA: TGTGCCAGCAGCTTGGTCCTAGCGGGGAACACCGGGGAGCTGTTTTTT.